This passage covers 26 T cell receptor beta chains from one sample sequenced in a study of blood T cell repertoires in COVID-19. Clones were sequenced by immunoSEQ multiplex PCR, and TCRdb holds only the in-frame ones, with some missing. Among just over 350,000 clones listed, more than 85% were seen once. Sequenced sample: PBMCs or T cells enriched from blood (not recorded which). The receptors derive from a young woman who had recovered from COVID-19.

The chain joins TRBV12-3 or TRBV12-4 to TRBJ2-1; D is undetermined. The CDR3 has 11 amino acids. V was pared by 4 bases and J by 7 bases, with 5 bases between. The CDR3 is CASSSQNEQFF. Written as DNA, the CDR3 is TGTGCCAGCAGTTCTCAGAATGAGCAGTTCTTC.

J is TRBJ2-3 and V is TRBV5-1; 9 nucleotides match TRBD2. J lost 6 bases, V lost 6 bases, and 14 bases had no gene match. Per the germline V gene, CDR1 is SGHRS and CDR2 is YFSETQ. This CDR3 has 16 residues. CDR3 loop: CASTGGNSGRSDTQYF. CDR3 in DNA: TGCGCCAGCACAGGGGGGAATAGCGGGAGAAGTGATACGCAGTATTTT. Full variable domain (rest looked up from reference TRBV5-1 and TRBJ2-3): KAGVTQTPRYLIKTRGQQVTLSCSPISGHRSVSWYQQTPGQGLQFLFEYFSETQRNKGNFPGRFSGRQFSNSRSEMNVSTLELGDSALYLCASTGGNSGRSDTQYFGPGTRLTVL.

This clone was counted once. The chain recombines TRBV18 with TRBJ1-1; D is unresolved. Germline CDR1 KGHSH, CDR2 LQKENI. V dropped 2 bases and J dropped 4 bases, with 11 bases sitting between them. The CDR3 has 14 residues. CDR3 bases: TGTGCCAGCTCACCATCCGTTGATAGCACTGAAGCTTTCTTT. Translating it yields CASSPSVDSTEAFF.

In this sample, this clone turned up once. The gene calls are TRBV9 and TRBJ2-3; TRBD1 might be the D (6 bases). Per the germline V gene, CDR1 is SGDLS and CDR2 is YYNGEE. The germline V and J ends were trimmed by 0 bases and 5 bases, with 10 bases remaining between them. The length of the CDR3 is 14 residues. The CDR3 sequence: CASSVDRAEDTQYF. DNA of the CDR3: TGTGCCAGCAGCGTAGACAGGGCTGAAGATACGCAGTATTTT.

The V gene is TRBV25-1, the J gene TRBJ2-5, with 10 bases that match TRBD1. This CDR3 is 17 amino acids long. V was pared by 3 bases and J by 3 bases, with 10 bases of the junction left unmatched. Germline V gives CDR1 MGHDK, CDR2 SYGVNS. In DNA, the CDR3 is TGTGCCAGCAGTGACCCCCACGGGACAGGGGACGAAGAGACCCAGTACTTC. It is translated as CASSDPHGTGDEETQYF.

CDR3 nucleotide sequence: TGCGCCAGCAGTGAGAAGGACAGGGTCGACACCGGGGAGCTGTTTTTT. Protein sequence: CASSEKDRVDTGELFF. The chain couples TRBV10-1 to TRBJ2-2; 8 positions match TRBD1. The CDR3 runs to 16 residues. The trim removed 2 bases at V and 3 bases at J, leaving 5 bases unmatched. Germline values: CDR1 WNHNN, CDR2 SYGVQD (reference sequence).

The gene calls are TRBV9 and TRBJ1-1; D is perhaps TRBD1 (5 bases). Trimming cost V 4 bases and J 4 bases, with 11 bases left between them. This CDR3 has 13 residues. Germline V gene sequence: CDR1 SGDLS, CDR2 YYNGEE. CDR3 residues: CASSPGGGTEAFF. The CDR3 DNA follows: TGTGCCAGCAGCCCGGGGGGTGGCACTGAAGCTTTCTTT. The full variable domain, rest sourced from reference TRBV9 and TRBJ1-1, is DSGVTQTPKHLITATGQRVTLRCSPRSGDLSVYWYQQSLDQGLQFLIQYYNGEERAKGNILERFSAQQFPDLHSELNLSSLELGDSALYFCASSPGGGTEAFFGQGTRLTVV.

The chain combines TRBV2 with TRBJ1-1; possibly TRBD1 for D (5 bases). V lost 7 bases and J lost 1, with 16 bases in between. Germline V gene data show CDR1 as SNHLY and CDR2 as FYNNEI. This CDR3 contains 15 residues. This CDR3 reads CASMDTRFENTEAFF. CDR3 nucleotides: TGTGCCAGCATGGACACCCGTTTTGAGAACACTGAAGCTTTCTTT. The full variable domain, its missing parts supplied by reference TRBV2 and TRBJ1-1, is EPEVTQTPSHQVTQMGQEVILRCVPISNHLYFYWYRQILGQKVEFLVSFYNNEISEKSEIFDDQFSVERPDGSNFTLKIRSTKLEDSAMYFCASMDTRFENTEAFFGQGTRLTVV.

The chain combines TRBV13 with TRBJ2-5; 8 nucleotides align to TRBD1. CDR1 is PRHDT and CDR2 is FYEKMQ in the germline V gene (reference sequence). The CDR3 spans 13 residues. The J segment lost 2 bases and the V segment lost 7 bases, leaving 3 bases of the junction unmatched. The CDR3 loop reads CASKWDRQETQYF. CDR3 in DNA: TGTGCCAGCAAATGGGACAGGCAAGAGACCCAGTACTTC. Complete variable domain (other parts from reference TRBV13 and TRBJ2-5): AAGVIQSPRHLIKEKRETATLKCYPIPRHDTVYWYQQGPGQDPQFLISFYEKMQSDKGSIPDRFSAQQFSDYHSELNMSSLELGDSALYFCASKWDRQETQYFGPGTRLLVL.

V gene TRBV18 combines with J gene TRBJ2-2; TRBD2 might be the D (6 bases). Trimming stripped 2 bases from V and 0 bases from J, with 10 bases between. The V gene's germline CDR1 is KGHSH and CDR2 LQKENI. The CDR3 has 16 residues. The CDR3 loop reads CASSPAGRSNTGELFF. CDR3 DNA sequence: TGTGCCAGCTCACCAGCGGGACGGTCGAACACCGGGGAGCTGTTTTTT.

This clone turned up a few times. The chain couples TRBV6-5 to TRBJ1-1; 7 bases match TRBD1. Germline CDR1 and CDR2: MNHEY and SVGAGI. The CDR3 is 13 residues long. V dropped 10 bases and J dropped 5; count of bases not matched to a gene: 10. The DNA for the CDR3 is TGTGCCACCCAACCGGGACAGTTGACTGAAGCTTTCTTT. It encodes CATQPGQLTEAFF.

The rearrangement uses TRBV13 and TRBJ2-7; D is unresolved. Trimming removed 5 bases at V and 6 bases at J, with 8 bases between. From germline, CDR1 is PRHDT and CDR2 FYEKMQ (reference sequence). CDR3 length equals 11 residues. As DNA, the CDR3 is TGTGCCAGCAGCCCCGCCGGCGAGCAGTACTTC. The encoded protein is CASSPAGEQYF.

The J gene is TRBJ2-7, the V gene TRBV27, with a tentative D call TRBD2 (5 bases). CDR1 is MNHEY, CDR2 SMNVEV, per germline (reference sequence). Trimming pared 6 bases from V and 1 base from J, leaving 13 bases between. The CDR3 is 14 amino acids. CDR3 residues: CASRYRAGSYEQYF. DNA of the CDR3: TGTGCCAGCAGATACCGTGCGGGTTCCTACGAGCAGTACTTC.

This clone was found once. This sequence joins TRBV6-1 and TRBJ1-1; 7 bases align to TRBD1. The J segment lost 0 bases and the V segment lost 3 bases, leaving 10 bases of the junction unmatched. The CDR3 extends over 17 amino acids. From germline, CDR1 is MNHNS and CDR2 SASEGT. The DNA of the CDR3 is TGTGCCAGCAGTGACCCCAGACAGGGTGTTATGAACACTGAAGCTTTCTTT. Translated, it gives CASSDPRQGVMNTEAFF.

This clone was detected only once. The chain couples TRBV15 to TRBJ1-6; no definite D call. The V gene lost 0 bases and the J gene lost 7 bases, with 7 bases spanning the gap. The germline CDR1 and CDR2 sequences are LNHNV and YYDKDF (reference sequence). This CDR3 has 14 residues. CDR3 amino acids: CATSRDSRNSPLHF. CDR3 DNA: TGTGCCACCAGCAGAGATAGTCGGAATTCACCCCTCCACTTT.

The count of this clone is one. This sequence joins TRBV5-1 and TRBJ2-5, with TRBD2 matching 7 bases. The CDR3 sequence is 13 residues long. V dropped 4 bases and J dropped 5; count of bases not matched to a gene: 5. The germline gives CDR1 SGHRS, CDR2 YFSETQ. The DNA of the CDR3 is TGCGCCAGCAGCCCAGGACTAGAGGAGACCCAGTACTTC. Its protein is CASSPGLEETQYF.

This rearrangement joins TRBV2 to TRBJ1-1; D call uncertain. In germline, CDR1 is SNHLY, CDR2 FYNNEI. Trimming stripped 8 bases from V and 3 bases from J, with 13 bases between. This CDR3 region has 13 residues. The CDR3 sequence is CASGLGRDTEAFF. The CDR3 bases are TGTGCCAGCGGATTGGGGAGGGACACTGAAGCTTTCTTT.

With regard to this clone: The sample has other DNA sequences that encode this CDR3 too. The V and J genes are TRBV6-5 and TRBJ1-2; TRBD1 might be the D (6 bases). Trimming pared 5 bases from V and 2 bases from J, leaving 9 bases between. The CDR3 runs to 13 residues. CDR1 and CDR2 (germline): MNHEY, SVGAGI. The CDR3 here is CASSRDTNYGYTF. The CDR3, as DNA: TGTGCCAGCAGTAGGGACACCAACTATGGCTACACCTTC.

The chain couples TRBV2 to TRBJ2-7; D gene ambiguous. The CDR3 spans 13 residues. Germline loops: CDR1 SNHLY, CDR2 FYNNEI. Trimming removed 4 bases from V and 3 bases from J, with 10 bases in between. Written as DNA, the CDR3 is TGTGCCAGCAGTGTAGAGAACTTCTACGAGCAGTACTTC. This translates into CASSVENFYEQYF.

The chain's CDR3 is CASSQAAGQNTEAFF. For the CDR3, the DNA is TGTGCCAGCAGCCAAGCTGCAGGCCAGAACACTGAAGCTTTCTTT. The V and J genes are TRBV4-2 and TRBJ1-1, with unresolved D. The CDR3 covers 15 residues. Trimming took off 1 base at V and 1 base at J, with 10 bases between the two ends. Germline CDR1 and CDR2: LGHNA and YNFKEQ.

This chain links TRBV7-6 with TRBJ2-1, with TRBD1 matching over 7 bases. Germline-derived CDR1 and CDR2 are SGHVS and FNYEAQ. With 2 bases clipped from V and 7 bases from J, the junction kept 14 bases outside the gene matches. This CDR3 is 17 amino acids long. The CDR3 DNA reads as TGTGCCAGCAGCTTAACGCCCGGACAGGACCAGGGGAATGAGCAGTTCTTC. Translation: CASSLTPGQDQGNEQFF. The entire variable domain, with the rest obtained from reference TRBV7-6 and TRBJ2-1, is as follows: GAGVSQSPRYKVTKRGQDVALRCDPISGHVSLYWYRQALGQGPEFLTYFNYEAQQDKSGLPNDRFSAERPEGSISTLTIQRTEQRDSAMYRCASSLTPGQDQGNEQFFGPGTRLTVL.

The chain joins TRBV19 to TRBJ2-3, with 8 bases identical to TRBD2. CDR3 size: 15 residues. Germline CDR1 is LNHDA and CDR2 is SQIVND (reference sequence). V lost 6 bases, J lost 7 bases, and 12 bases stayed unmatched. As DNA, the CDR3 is TGTGCCAGTAGCCGGGGGGGACTTCCCTCCCATACGCAGTATTTT. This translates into CASSRGGLPSHTQYF.

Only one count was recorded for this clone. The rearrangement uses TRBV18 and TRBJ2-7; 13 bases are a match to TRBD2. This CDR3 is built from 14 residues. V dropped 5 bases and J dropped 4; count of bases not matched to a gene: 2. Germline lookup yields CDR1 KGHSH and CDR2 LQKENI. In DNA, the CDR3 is TGTGCCAGCTCAACGACTAGCGGGAGGTACGAGCAGTACTTC. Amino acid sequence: CASSTTSGRYEQYF.

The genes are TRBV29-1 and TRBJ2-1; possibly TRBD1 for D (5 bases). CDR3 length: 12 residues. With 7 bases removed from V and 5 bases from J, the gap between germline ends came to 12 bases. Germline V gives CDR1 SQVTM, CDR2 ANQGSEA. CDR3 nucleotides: TGCAGCGCCACGCAGGGAAACAATGAGCAGTTCTTC. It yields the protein CSATQGNNEQFF.

CDR3 loop: CASNLAGVETQYF. The CDR3 nucleotides are TGTGCCAGCAACCTAGCGGGGGTGGAGACCCAGTACTTC. The chain uses TRBV6-5 and TRBJ2-5; 10 bases align to TRBD2. V shed 7 bases, J shed 5 bases, and the junction held 4 bases outside the gene matches. The germline CDR1 and CDR2 sequences are MNHEY and SVGAGI. CDR3 length: 13 amino acids.

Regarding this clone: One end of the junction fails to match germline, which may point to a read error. This CDR3 is CASSLRGGKQPQHF. CDR3 bases: TGTGCCAGCAGCTTACGGGGAGGCAAGCAGCCCCAGCATTTT. This rearrangement joins TRBV7-2 to TRBJ1-5; D is uncertain. This CDR3 spans 14 amino acids. Per the germline V gene, CDR1 is SGHTA and CDR2 is FQGNSA.